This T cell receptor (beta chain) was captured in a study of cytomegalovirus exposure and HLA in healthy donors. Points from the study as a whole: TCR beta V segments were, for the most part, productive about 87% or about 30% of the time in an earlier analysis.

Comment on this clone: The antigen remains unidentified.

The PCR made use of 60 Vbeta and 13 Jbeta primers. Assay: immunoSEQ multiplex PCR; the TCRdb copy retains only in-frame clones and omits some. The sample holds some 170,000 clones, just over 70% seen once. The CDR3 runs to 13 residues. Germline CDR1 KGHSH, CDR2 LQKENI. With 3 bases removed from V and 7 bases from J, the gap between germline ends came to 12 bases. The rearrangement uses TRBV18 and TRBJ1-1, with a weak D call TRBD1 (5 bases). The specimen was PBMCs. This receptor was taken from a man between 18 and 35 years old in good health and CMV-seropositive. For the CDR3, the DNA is TGTGCCAGCTCACCCGGGGGGTTAGGTGAAGCTTTCTTT. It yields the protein CASSPGGLGEAFF.